Below, 32 T cell receptor beta chains from the same sample are listed, as sequenced in a study of T cells in Graves' hyperthyroidism and ophthalmopathy. The CDR3 regions of TCR beta were amplified from RNA transcripts. Using the HTBI primer set, a first-round RT-PCR was run on the TCR CDR3. TCRdb re-called the multiplex PCR reads with MiXCR, one entry per CDR3 protein. The profile shows 600,000 to 650,000 distinct CDR3 sequences, 20% of them singletons. Input material: blood. The receptor source for this set is a man younger than 40 with Graves' ophthalmopathy.

The V gene is TRBV7-2, the J gene TRBJ1-5; weak D call: TRBD1 (6 bases). Germline CDR1 reads SGHTA; CDR2 reads FQGNSA. V lost 4 bases and J lost 4, with 11 bases in between. This CDR3 is built from 14 residues. CDR3 protein: CASSSLTGNQPQHF. The DNA of the CDR3 is TGTGCCAGCAGCTCCTTGACAGGAAATCAGCCCCAGCATTTT. Full variable domain (rest looked up from reference TRBV7-2 and TRBJ1-5): GAGVSQSPSNKVTEKGKDVELRCDPISGHTALYWYRQSLGQGLEFLIYFQGNSAPDKSGLPSDRFSAERTGGSVSTLTIQRTQQEDSAVYLCASSSLTGNQPQHFGDGTRLSIL.

This clonotype was recorded many times. The rearrangement uses TRBV29-1 and TRBJ1-1; D is ambiguous. V lost 7 bases to trimming and J lost 11 bases, with 23 bases between them. The CDR3 spans 13 residues. The germline V gene encodes CDR1 SQVTM and CDR2 ANQGSEA. Here the CDR3 DNA reads TGCAGCGCCGGGCCAGGACGAGCTTTTCGCGCTTTCTTT. This codes for CSAGPGRAFRAFF. The full variable domain, rest sourced from reference TRBV29-1 and TRBJ1-1, is SAVISQKPSRDICQRGTSLTIQCQVDSQVTMMFWYRQQPGQSLTLIATANQGSEATYESGFVIDKFPISRPNLTFSTLTVSNMSPEDSSIYLCSAGPGRAFRAFFGQGTRLTVV.

This clonotype was seen only a few times. The V call is TRBV7-9, the J call TRBJ2-5; D unclear. The CDR3 loop spans 15 amino acids. Trimming cost V 0 bases and J 4 bases, with 12 bases left between them. Germline lookup yields CDR1 SEHNR and CDR2 FQNEAQ (reference sequence). The CDR3 loop reads CASSLAPAGGETQYF. The CDR3 region has the DNA TGTGCCAGCAGCTTAGCGCCGGCCGGCGGAGAGACCCAGTACTTC.

This clonotype came up many times. V and J are TRBV10-3 and TRBJ2-7, with unresolved D. The CDR3 extends over 13 amino acids. V dropped 3 bases and J dropped 2 bases, with 8 bases sitting between them. From germline, CDR1 is ENHRY and CDR2 SYGVKD. As DNA, the CDR3 is TGTGCCATCAGTGACTCTGTTACCTACGAGCAGTACTTC. This encodes CAISDSVTYEQYF.

Many counts were recorded for this clonotype. The genes are TRBV28 and TRBJ1-1; no clear D. The germline V gene encodes CDR1 MDHEN and CDR2 SYDVKM. V lost 1 base and J lost 1, with 10 bases in between. CDR3 length equals 15 residues. The CDR3 reads CASSLLAGGNTEAFF. CDR3 sequence (DNA): TGTGCCAGCAGTTTATTAGCGGGTGGGAACACTGAAGCTTTCTTT.

This clonotype was seen a few times. This may stem from a read error, because a much larger clone lies one nucleotide away. This rearrangement joins TRBV12-3 or TRBV12-4 to TRBJ1-1; D unresolved. V was trimmed by 8 bases and J by 0 bases, leaving 4 bases between them. The CDR3 is 11 residues long. CDR3 in amino acids: CASALNTEAFF. The CDR3 DNA is TGTGCCAGCGCCCTGAACACTGAAGCTTTCTTT.

This chain's CDR3 is CASRDRSNSPLHF. The CDR3 DNA reads as TGTGCCAGCAGGGACAGAAGTAATTCACCCCTCCACTTT. The chain has TRBV28 and TRBJ1-6; possibly TRBD1 for D (6 bases). Trimming stripped 6 bases from V and 6 bases from J, with 9 bases between. Per the germline V gene, CDR1 is MDHEN and CDR2 is SYDVKM. CDR3 length: 13 amino acids. The whole variable domain, filled in from reference TRBV28 and TRBJ1-6, reads DVKVTQSSRYLVKRTGEKVFLECVQDMDHENMFWYRQDPGLGLRLIYFSYDVKMKEKGDIPEGYSVSREKKERFSLILESASTNQTSMYLCASRDRSNSPLHFGNGTRLTVT.

This clonotype has more than one count but fewer than ten. The rearrangement uses TRBV4-1 and TRBJ2-3; D gene ambiguous. The CDR3 is made up of 13 amino acids. Germline assignment: CDR1 MGHRA and CDR2 YSYEKL. V was cut by 0 bases and J by 9 bases, with 10 bases left in between. The CDR3 sequence: CASSQDRWPTQYF. CDR3 DNA: TGCGCCAGCAGCCAAGATAGGTGGCCCACGCAGTATTTT.

This clonotype was seen a few times. The rearrangement links TRBV28 to TRBJ2-7, with D perhaps TRBD2 (5 bases). This CDR3 comprises 13 residues. V shed 8 bases and J shed 2 bases, with 13 bases lying between them. CDR1 MDHEN and CDR2 SYDVKM come from the germline V gene. The CDR3 DNA reads as TGTGCCAGCTTGAAGGAGGTCCCCTACGAGCAGTACTTC. Translation gives CASLKEVPYEQYF.

This clonotype was observed many times. V is TRBV3-1 and J is TRBJ2-1, with 12 bases aligning to TRBD2. This CDR3 has 16 amino acids. With 1 base clipped from V and 7 bases from J, the junction kept 5 bases outside the gene matches. Germline-derived CDR1 and CDR2 are LGHDT and YNNKEL (reference sequence). The CDR3 sequence: CASSQVGLAGGNEQFF. CDR3 in DNA: TGTGCCAGCAGCCAAGTAGGTCTAGCGGGAGGGAATGAGCAGTTCTTC.

A few counts support this clonotype. The chain combines TRBV15 with TRBJ2-3; 8 bases are shared with TRBD2. The germline V gene has CDR1 LNHNV and CDR2 YYDKDF (reference sequence). J lost 3 bases, V lost 1 base, and 3 bases had no gene match. The CDR3 covers 15 residues. CDR3 loop: CATSRAPSGTDTQYF. In DNA, the CDR3 is TGTGCCACCAGCAGAGCGCCTAGCGGGACAGATACGCAGTATTTT.

The chain joins TRBV18 to TRBJ1-6; TRBD1 matches 8 bases. The germline V gene has CDR1 KGHSH and CDR2 LQKENI. This CDR3 is 16 amino acids long. Losses at the gene ends were 4 bases for V and 5 bases for J; bases not matched to a gene: 7. CDR3 in amino acids: CASSRQGSADNSPLHF. Here the CDR3 DNA reads TGTGCCAGCTCACGACAGGGGTCGGCTGATAATTCACCCCTCCACTTT. Complete variable domain (other parts from reference TRBV18 and TRBJ1-6): NAGVMQNPRHLVRRRGQEARLRCSPMKGHSHVYWYRQLPEEGLKFMVYLQKENIIDESGMPKERFSAEFPKEGPSILRIQQVVRGDSAAYFCASSRQGSADNSPLHFGNGTRLTVT.

Ten or more counts support this clonotype. The chain recombines TRBV20-1 with TRBJ2-7; D is possibly TRBD1 (5 bases). Looked up from germline, CDR1 is DFQATT and CDR2 is SNEGSKA (reference sequence). This CDR3 is 12 amino acids long. Trimming pared 1 base from V and 11 bases from J, leaving 15 bases between. CDR3 in amino acids: CSARGVGAREYF. CDR3 nucleotides: TGCAGTGCTAGAGGAGTAGGGGCGAGAGAGTACTTC.

This clonotype was seen ten or more times. The V gene is TRBV7-9, the J gene TRBJ2-1; D call uncertain. This CDR3 has 14 amino acids. V dropped 5 bases and J dropped 3 bases, with 11 bases sitting between them. CDR1 SEHNR and CDR2 FQNEAQ come from the germline V gene (reference sequence). This CDR3 reads CASSVKGSYNEQFF. In nucleotides, the CDR3 is TGTGCCAGCAGCGTGAAGGGCAGCTACAATGAGCAGTTCTTC.

The rearrangement joins TRBV5-4 to TRBJ2-1; D perhaps matches TRBD1 (6 bases). CDR3 length: 13 residues. The ends were cut back, 5 bases at V and 8 bases at J, with 14 bases in the middle. Per the germline V gene, CDR1 is SGHNT and CDR2 is YYREEE (reference sequence). CDR3 sequence reads: CASRPKQGYEQFF. CDR3 DNA: TGTGCCAGCAGACCTAAACAGGGCTATGAGCAGTTCTTC.

Only a few counts were recorded for this clonotype. This sequence joins TRBV10-3 and TRBJ2-5; 9 nucleotides align to TRBD1. The CDR3 extends over 13 amino acids. Trimming took 8 bases from V and 3 from J; bases not matched to a gene: 4. The germline V gene encodes CDR1 ENHRY and CDR2 SYGVKD. The CDR3 region has the DNA TGTGCCATCCGACAGGGGGGTGAAGAGACCCAGTACTTC. Encoded protein: CAIRQGGEETQYF.

This clonotype was picked up many times. The chain employs TRBV5-1 and TRBJ2-3, with D maybe TRBD1 (6 bases). The CDR3 runs 15 residues. CDR1 and CDR2 from the germline V gene are SGHRS and YFSETQ. The ends were cut back, 1 base at V and 3 bases at J, with 12 bases in the middle. The CDR3 DNA is TGCGCCAGCAGCTTGAGTACAGGGAATACAGATACGCAGTATTTT. Translating it yields CASSLSTGNTDTQYF.

This clonotype was detected many times. V is TRBV5-1 and J is TRBJ2-7; 11 bases agree with TRBD1. CDR1 SGHRS and CDR2 YFSETQ come from the germline V gene. This CDR3 has 16 amino acids. With 1 base clipped from V and 6 bases from J, the junction kept 9 bases outside the gene matches. CDR3 nucleotides: TGCGCCAGCAGCTTGAGTGCCCGGACAGGGGGCCTCGAGCAGTACTTC. This codes for CASSLSARTGGLEQYF.

This clonotype came up a few times. The gene calls are TRBV10-3 and TRBJ2-7, with TRBD1 matching 10 bases. The CDR3 totals 15 residues. The junction had 7 bases not matched to a gene; V was cut back by 2 bases and J by 6 bases. Germline lookup yields CDR1 ENHRY and CDR2 SYGVKD. This chain's CDR3 is CAISEGTGVSGEQYF. CDR3 sequence (DNA): TGTGCCATCAGTGAGGGGACAGGGGTTAGTGGCGAGCAGTACTTC.

The V gene is TRBV20-1, the J gene TRBJ1-5; D unclear. This CDR3 is built from 12 residues. Between the trimmed V and J ends, which lost 3 bases and 5 bases, there was a span of 8 bases. Germline V gene lookup returns CDR1 DFQATT and CDR2 SNEGSKA (reference sequence). The DNA of the CDR3 is TGCAGTGCTAGTTTTTGGGATCAGCCCCAGCATTTT. Amino acids: CSASFWDQPQHF.

This clonotype came up many times. The chain recombines TRBV24-1 with TRBJ1-5, with TRBD1 matching over 12 bases. V lost 3 bases and J lost 5; bases outside the gene matches: 4. Germline assignment: CDR1 KGHDR and CDR2 SFDVKD. The CDR3 is 16 residues long. CDR3: CATSDTGTGGYQPQHF. The DNA for the CDR3 is TGTGCCACCAGTGATACCGGGACAGGGGGCTATCAGCCCCAGCATTTT.

Of note for this clonotype: The junction shows a germline mismatch at one end, possibly a read error. The gene calls are TRBV7-7 and TRBJ2-1, with D possibly TRBD1 on 6 matching bases. This CDR3 is 13 amino acids long. Germline CDR1 SSHAT, CDR2 FNYEAQ (reference sequence). CDR3: CASSYALGAEQFF. Written as DNA, the CDR3 is TGTGCTAGCAGCTACGCGTTGGGGGCTGAGCAGTTCTTC.

This CDR3 is CASSQPTLTSGRARHEQFF. In DNA form, the CDR3 reads TGTGCCAGCAGCCAACCCACCCTTACTAGCGGGAGGGCCAGGCATGAGCAGTTCTTC. The rearrangement joins TRBV14 to TRBJ2-1; 13 nucleotides agree with TRBD2. CDR3 length: 19 residues. V shed 2 bases, J shed 8 bases, and the junction held 15 bases outside the gene matches. Germline assignment: CDR1 SGHDN and CDR2 FVKESK.

The genes are TRBV11-2 and TRBJ2-5; a weak D match, TRBD1 (6 bases). V lost 6 bases, J lost 0 bases, and 11 bases lay in between. The CDR3 has 14 residues. Germline lookup yields CDR1 SGHAT and CDR2 FQNNGV. The CDR3 bases are TGTGCCAGCAGACCTCGGGACAACCAAGAGACCCAGTACTTC. Residues: CASRPRDNQETQYF.

V usage is TRBV5-1 and J usage is TRBJ2-1; 7 positions match TRBD2. Germline V gene data show CDR1 as SGHRS and CDR2 as YFSETQ. CDR3 length equals 13 residues. The ends lost 4 bases at V and 7 bases at J; junction bases unmatched: 5. CDR3 nucleotide sequence: TGCGCCAGCAGCGGGGGGGAGGGGAATGAGCAGTTCTTC. Protein: CASSGGEGNEQFF. Full variable domain (outside the CDR3, taken from reference TRBV5-1 and TRBJ2-1): KAGVTQTPRYLIKTRGQQVTLSCSPISGHRSVSWYQQTPGQGLQFLFEYFSETQRNKGNFPGRFSGRQFSNSRSEMNVSTLELGDSALYLCASSGGEGNEQFFGPGTRLTVL.

J is TRBJ2-5 and V is TRBV3-1; 14 nucleotides match TRBD2. The trim removed 5 bases at V and 4 bases at J, leaving 6 bases unmatched. CDR1 LGHDT and CDR2 YNNKEL come from the germline V gene (reference sequence). The CDR3 totals 16 residues. DNA of the CDR3: TGTGCCAGCAGCTCCCGGACTAGCGGGAGGTTAGAGACCCAGTACTTC. This sequence encodes CASSSRTSGRLETQYF.

This clonotype was picked up many times. The V gene is TRBV20-1, the J gene TRBJ2-3; D unresolved. This CDR3 has 15 amino acids. V was shortened by 5 bases and J by 2 bases, with 17 bases between the two germline ends. Germline CDR1 reads DFQATT; CDR2 reads SNEGSKA (reference sequence). CDR3 sequence reads: CSALTRLASTDTQYF. The CDR3 DNA reads as TGCAGTGCTTTAACACGGCTCGCCTCCACAGATACGCAGTATTTT.

This clonotype occurred a few times. CDR3 in amino acids: CASSSITGSGELFF. In DNA, the CDR3 is TGTGCCAGCAGTTCGATTACAGGGTCTGGGGAGCTGTTTTTT. The V and J genes are TRBV27 and TRBJ2-2, with D possibly being TRBD1 (6 bases). CDR1 is MNHEY, CDR2 SMNVEV, per germline (reference sequence). The CDR3 covers 14 residues. Trimming pared 4 bases from V and 8 bases from J, leaving 14 bases between.

This clonotype was seen at least ten times. V gene TRBV29-1 combines with J gene TRBJ2-1; D is perhaps TRBD1 or TRBD2 (5 bases each). Per germline, CDR1 SQVTM and CDR2 ANQGSEA. The CDR3 spans 14 residues. With 4 bases removed from V and 2 bases from J, the gap between germline ends came to 12 bases. The CDR3 DNA follows: TGCAGCGTTGCCCGGGACGGAACCTACAATGAGCAGTTCTTC. This sequence encodes CSVARDGTYNEQFF.

This clonotype was seen more than once but under ten times. This chain uses TRBV14 with TRBJ1-1; D is undetermined. Trimming left V 10 bases short and J 4 bases short, with 10 bases between. Germline CDR1 reads SGHDN; CDR2 reads FVKESK. The CDR3 contains 11 residues. CDR3 sequence reads: CATLVGTEAFF. The DNA for the CDR3 is TGTGCCACCCTCGTGGGCACTGAAGCTTTCTTT.

This clonotype was seen repeatedly, ten times or more. The rearrangement joins TRBV3-1 to TRBJ2-1, with 11 bases identical to TRBD2. The J segment lost 2 bases and the V segment lost 4 bases, leaving 7 bases of the junction unmatched. The CDR3 is made up of 17 amino acids. The V gene's germline CDR1 is LGHDT and CDR2 YNNKEL (reference sequence). This CDR3 reads CASSLLAGGAPYNEQFF. CDR3 sequence (DNA): TGTGCCAGCAGCCTATTAGCGGGAGGGGCCCCCTACAATGAGCAGTTCTTC.

This clonotype was detected ten times or more. This chain connects TRBV2 to TRBJ2-5; perhaps TRBD1 as D (6 bases). V was shortened by 7 bases and J by 3 bases, with 9 bases between the two germline ends. The CDR3 runs to 12 residues. Per germline, CDR1 SNHLY and CDR2 FYNNEI. As DNA, the CDR3 is TGTGCCAGCATTGCAGGGGAAGAGACCCAGTACTTC. It yields the protein CASIAGEETQYF.